The present entry profiles one TCR beta chain with its context. Its antigen remains unknown. The ends were cut back, 3 bases at V and 3 bases at J, with 8 bases in the middle. This CDR3 contains 12 residues. Germline CDR1 is DFQATT and CDR2 is SNEGSKA (reference sequence). These data come from a study of identical twins. TCRdb re-called the 5' RACE reads with MiXCR, one entry per CDR3 protein. The sample shows fewer than 900,000 distinct CDR3 sequences, 15% to 20% of them seen only once. General study points: Twin sharing of out-of-frame TCR alpha was underestimated by models in monozygotic pairs.

These sequences were also reported in another study, on T cells expressing NK-cell markers.

The chain combines TRBV20-1 with TRBJ1-1; D gene unclear. The sample was PBMCs. The source of this sequence is a woman younger than 35 in good health. Written as DNA, the CDR3 is TGCAGTGCTAGTATGGGCTACACTGAAGCTTTCTTT. Its protein is CSASMGYTEAFF.